These T cell receptor beta chains were read from a single sample in a study of T cells in localized non-small cell lung cancer. Profiled with immunoSEQ multiplex PCR; TCRdb holds only in-frame clones, not every one. The sample contains tens of thousands of clones, 80% to 85% of which appear only once. The sequenced sample was PBMCs, obtained before any cancer treatment. These receptors were collected from a man aged 40-75 years with stage II lung adenocarcinoma. The CDR3 runs from the conserved cysteine through the conserved F or W. The D gene is left open where the match is weak. Rows give clone size only sometimes, using once, few, many, or a class for an expanded clone.

CDR3 protein | CDR3 DNA | clone size | V gene | D gene | J gene
CASSPGSSASSTDTQYF | TGTGCCAGTAGCCCGGGTAGTAGCGCCTCTAGCACAGATACGCAGTATTTT | - | TRBV19 | - | TRBJ2-3
CASSQDGGVNQPQHF | TGCGCCAGCAGCCAAGATGGCGGAGTTAATCAGCCCCAGCATTTT | few | TRBV4-1 | - | TRBJ1-5
CASSTNPGLVKETQYF | TGTGCCAGCAGCACCAACCCGGGACTAGTTAAAGAGACCCAGTACTTC | - | TRBV7-2 | TRBD2 | TRBJ2-5
CASSLTGGVTGELFF | TGTGCCAGCAGCTTGACGGGGGGAGTAACCGGGGAGCTGTTTTTT | - | TRBV5-5 | TRBD2 | TRBJ2-2
CASSLPVSGYTGELFF | TGTGCCAGCAGCTTGCCTGTTAGCGGATACACCGGGGAGCTGTTTTTT | few | TRBV5-6 | - | TRBJ2-2
CASSLLGPEAFF | TGTGCCAGCAGCTTACTTGGACCTGAAGCTTTCTTT | few | TRBV7-2 | - | TRBJ1-1
CASSSVTYGNTIYF | TGTGCCAGCAGTTCGGTTACTTATGGAAACACCATATATTTT | few | TRBV6-6 | - | TRBJ1-3
CASSLARSLSGEKLFF | TGTGCCAGCAGCTTAGCGCGGAGCTTATCGGGGGAAAAACTGTTTTTT | - | TRBV7-9 | - | TRBJ1-4
CASTKGRLSYEQYF | TGTGCCAGCACCAAGGGACGGCTCTCCTACGAGCAGTACTTC | few | TRBV7-8 | - | TRBJ2-7
CASRPLTGQTYGYTF | TGTGCCAGCAGACCACTGACGGGACAGACTTATGGCTACACCTTC | - | TRBV6-5 | TRBD1 | TRBJ1-2
CASRETSWETQYF | TGTGCCAGCAGGGAGACTAGCTGGGAGACCCAGTACTTC | few | TRBV2 | TRBD2 | TRBJ2-5
CASSYLQVGYTF | TGTGCCAGCAGTTACCTGCAGGTTGGCTACACCTTC | once | TRBV6-6 | - | TRBJ1-2
CACTWDRGLETQYF | TGTGCCTGTACGTGGGACAGGGGGCTGGAGACCCAGTACTTC | - | TRBV30 | TRBD1 | TRBJ2-5
CAWSARGNTEAFF | TGTGCCTGGAGTGCGAGGGGGAACACTGAAGCTTTCTTT | - | TRBV30 | - | TRBJ1-1
CSANEGGYTF | TGCAGTGCTAACGAGGGGGGATACACCTTC | once | TRBV20-1 | - | TRBJ1-2
CAISESIGNEQFF | TGTGCCATCAGTGAGTCGATCGGAAATGAGCAGTTCTTC | - | TRBV10-3 | - | TRBJ2-1
CASIETANTGELFF | TGTGCCAGCATCGAGACAGCGAACACCGGGGAGCTGTTTTTT | - | TRBV2 | - | TRBJ2-2
CASSALTSGDWETQYF | TGTGCCAGCAGCGCCTTAACTAGCGGGGATTGGGAGACCCAGTACTTC | - | TRBV7-9 | TRBD2 | TRBJ2-5
CASSTGTLGTGEQYF | TGTGCCAGCAGTACGGGGACTTTGGGAACAGGAGAGCAGTACTTC | - | TRBV2 | - | TRBJ2-5
CASSLPRTGTDTQYF | TGTGCCAGCAGCTTACCCCGGACTGGCACAGATACGCAGTATTTT | - | TRBV7-2 | - | TRBJ2-3
CASSYSKSRAFF | TGTGCCAGCAGTTACTCGAAATCCAGGGCTTTCTTT | once | TRBV6-5 | - | TRBJ1-1
CASSEFQGQETQYF | TGTGCCAGCAGTGAATTCCAAGGGCAAGAGACCCAGTACTTC | - | TRBV6-1 | - | TRBJ2-5
CASSYTMDRDYGYTF | TGTGCCAGCAGTTACACTATGGACAGGGACTATGGCTACACCTTC | - | TRBV6-5 | TRBD1 | TRBJ1-2
CASSLSTDNYGYTF | TGTGCCAGCAGCTTAAGTACAGACAACTATGGCTACACCTTC | - | TRBV7-8 | - | TRBJ1-2
CASSLASSGERDRVAEQYF | TGTGCCAGCAGCTTAGCCTCGAGCGGCGAGAGGGACAGGGTAGCCGAGCAGTACTTC | - | TRBV7-9 | TRBD1 | TRBJ2-7
CASSTPGQEVLYGYTF | TGTGCCAGCAGCACCCCGGGACAGGAAGTCCTTTATGGCTACACCTTC | - | TRBV5-4 | TRBD1 | TRBJ1-2
CASREGGNTGELFF | TGCGCCAGCAGGGAGGGAGGGAACACCGGGGAGCTGTTTTTT | - | TRBV10-2 | - | TRBJ2-2
CASSFDLNTEAFF | TGTGCCAGCAGCTTTGACCTTAACACTGAAGCTTTCTTT | few | TRBV7-6 | - | TRBJ1-1
CASSFVGRGNTEAFF | TGCGCCAGCAGCTTCGTGGGACGGGGTAACACTGAAGCTTTCTTT | - | TRBV5-1 | - | TRBJ1-1
CATNGALSTDTQYF | TGTGCCACGAACGGAGCCCTTAGCACAGATACGCAGTATTTT | - | TRBV15 | - | TRBJ2-3
CASSDGRYSLAGVSYEQYF | TGTGCCAGCAGTGACGGGAGGTACTCCCTAGCGGGGGTCTCCTACGAGCAGTACTTC | - | TRBV6-4 | TRBD2 | TRBJ2-7
CASSLSPTTGVTIGYTF | TGTGCCAGCAGTTTATCCCCTACGACAGGGGTAACTATCGGCTACACCTTC | - | TRBV27 | TRBD1 | TRBJ1-2
CASMDRSRGNTEAFF | TGTGCCAGCATGGACAGGTCACGAGGGAACACTGAAGCTTTCTTT | once | TRBV6-5 | TRBD1 | TRBJ1-1
CASSSGQGRNTEAFF | TGTGCCAGCAGCTCAGGACAGGGACGGAACACTGAAGCTTTCTTT | - | TRBV11-2 | TRBD1 | TRBJ1-1
CSVREGAPYEQYF | TGCAGCGTTCGGGAGGGAGCCCCATACGAGCAGTACTTC | - | TRBV29-1 | TRBD2 | TRBJ2-7
CASSSTGKSRDNEQFF | TGTGCCAGCAGCTCAACAGGCAAATCCCGCGACAATGAGCAGTTCTTC | - | TRBV5-6 | - | TRBJ2-1
CASSQDQGAVGANVLTF | TGCGCCAGCAGCCAAGATCAGGGGGCGGTCGGGGCCAACGTCCTGACTTTC | - | TRBV4-1 | TRBD1 | TRBJ2-6
CAWSPTGGMGAEAFF | TGTGCCTGGAGTCCGACAGGGGGCATGGGCGCTGAAGCTTTCTTT | - | TRBV30 | TRBD1 | TRBJ1-1
CASSVPRDRGNYEQYF | TGTGCCAGTAGTGTGCCCCGGGACAGGGGAAACTACGAGCAGTACTTC | - | TRBV19 | TRBD1 | TRBJ2-7
CASSPGSDYGYTF | TGTGCCAGCAGCCCGGGGTCCGACTATGGCTACACCTTC | - | TRBV9 | - | TRBJ1-2
CASSLVGGTGKLAKNIQYF | TGTGCCAGCAGCTTAGTAGGGGGGACAGGGAAGCTAGCCAAAAACATTCAGTACTTC | - | TRBV11-2 | TRBD1 | TRBJ2-4
CASSVTSTHNYGYTF | TGTGCCAGCAGCGTTACGTCGACACATAACTATGGCTACACCTTC | - | TRBV9 | - | TRBJ1-2
CASSHSGGGKGDEQFF | TGCGCCAGCAGCCACTCGGGAGGGGGCAAAGGGGATGAGCAGTTCTTC | - | TRBV4-1 | - | TRBJ2-1